One sample yielded the 11 T cell receptor beta chains listed below, sequenced in a study of patients and donors after allogeneic stem cell transplantation. Each CDR3 protein gets one entry after TCRdb re-called the RT-PCR reads with MiXCR. Here the sample spans approximately 33,000 distinct CDR3 sequences, about 6.8% being singletons. Input material: blood, either unsorted or a sorted T cell fraction (not recorded which). All receptors come from a human donor who was either an allogeneic HSCT recipient or a stem cell or donor lymphocyte infusion donor (not recorded which). It is not recorded whose cells these are; they may come from a transplant donor.

This clonotype was counted between two and nine times. The chain uses TRBV19 and TRBJ2-3, with TRBD1 matching over 10 bases. Looked up from germline, CDR1 is LNHDA and CDR2 is SQIVND (reference sequence). Germline trimming cut 3 bases from V and 1 base from J; bases unmatched to any gene: 4. The CDR3 is 16 residues long. This CDR3 reads CASSILGTGGTDTQYF. As DNA, the CDR3 is TGTGCCAGTAGTATTCTTGGGACAGGGGGCACAGATACGCAGTATTTT.

This clonotype was seen a few times. The chain is built from TRBV7-6 and TRBJ2-7; no clear D. The CDR3 covers 14 residues. Germline assignment: CDR1 SGHVS and CDR2 FNYEAQ. Trimming removed 0 bases from V and 8 bases from J, with 14 bases in between. CDR3 in DNA: TGTGCCAGCAGCTTAGCGGGATACCCAAGCAAGCAGTACTTC. This encodes CASSLAGYPSKQYF.

This clonotype was seen a handful of times. This CDR3 reads CASSVLLALALRETQYF. The CDR3 DNA is TGTGCCAGCAGCGTACTACTAGCGTTGGCCCTAAGAGAGACCCAGTACTTC. V usage is TRBV7-9 and J usage is TRBJ2-5, with TRBD2 matching over 7 bases. With V trimmed by 5 bases and J by 4 bases, 16 bases remained unmatched. Germline-derived CDR1 and CDR2 are SEHNR and FQNEAQ (reference sequence). CDR3 length equals 17 residues.

This clonotype was picked up a small number of times. The V gene is TRBV12-3 or TRBV12-4, the J gene TRBJ2-1, with 8 bases that match TRBD2. This CDR3 region has 14 residues. The J segment lost 4 bases and the V segment lost 6 bases, leaving 5 bases of the junction unmatched. The CDR3 DNA sequence: TGTGCCAGCAGCCTGACTAGCGAATACAATGAGCAGTTCTTC. The encoded protein is CASSLTSEYNEQFF.

This chain's CDR3 is CSVVHTGELFF. The DNA for the CDR3 is TGCAGCGTTGTTCACACCGGGGAGCTGTTTTTT. The V gene is TRBV29-1, the J gene TRBJ2-2, with D hard to call. In germline, CDR1 is SQVTM, CDR2 ANQGSEA. This CDR3 has 11 amino acids. V was clipped by 4 bases and J by 3 bases, with 3 bases between them.

The rearrangement joins TRBV7-3 to TRBJ2-1; D perhaps matches TRBD2 (5 bases). Trimming removed 2 bases at V and 2 bases at J, with 10 bases between. CDR1 and CDR2 from the germline V gene are SGHTA and FQGTGA. The CDR3 loop spans 15 amino acids. Here the CDR3 reads CASSLWETPYNEQFF. CDR3 DNA: TGTGCCAGCAGCTTATGGGAGACCCCCTACAATGAGCAGTTCTTC.

The table lists this clonotype with a few counts. V is TRBV6-2 or TRBV6-3 and J is TRBJ2-4, with 8 bases fitting TRBD1. Germline CDR1 MNHEY, CDR2 SVGEGT. Unmatched junction bases numbered 12, after V lost 1 base and J lost 7 bases. The CDR3 covers 17 residues. CDR3 sequence reads: CASSYWPADRGGNIQYF. The DNA of the CDR3 is TGTGCCAGCAGTTACTGGCCGGCCGACAGGGGCGGCAACATTCAGTACTTC.

The rearrangement links TRBV19 to TRBJ2-3; 9 bases are shared with TRBD1. V dropped 5 bases and J dropped 4; count of bases not matched to a gene: 4. This CDR3 contains 14 residues. CDR1 and CDR2 from the germline V gene are LNHDA and SQIVND (reference sequence). CDR3 protein: CASSPGTGPDTQYF. CDR3 nucleotide sequence: TGTGCCAGTAGTCCCGGGACAGGGCCAGATACGCAGTATTTT.

Many counts were recorded for this clonotype. V and J are TRBV24-1 and TRBJ2-3; D ambiguous. CDR1 KGHDR and CDR2 SFDVKD come from the germline V gene. With 7 bases removed from V and 0 bases from J, the gap between germline ends came to 10 bases. CDR3 length: 14 amino acids. The DNA for the CDR3 is TGTGCCACCAGAGACCGATTTAGCACAGATACGCAGTATTTT. This codes for CATRDRFSTDTQYF.

This clonotype was counted at least ten times. The chain is built from TRBV6-5 and TRBJ2-3; D perhaps matches TRBD1 (5 bases). The CDR3 length is 13 residues. The germline gives CDR1 MNHEY, CDR2 SVGAGI. V dropped 7 bases and J dropped 6 bases, with 14 bases sitting between them. CDR3 sequence reads: CASTGIAGDTQYF. Here the CDR3 DNA reads TGTGCCAGCACAGGGATTGCAGGGGATACGCAGTATTTT.

This chain joins TRBV6-1 and TRBJ2-1, with 7 positions matching TRBD1. Germline V gene data show CDR1 as MNHNS and CDR2 as SASEGT. This CDR3 has 11 amino acids. V lost 10 bases and J lost 7; bases outside the gene matches: 4. The CDR3 is CATTQGNEQFF. The CDR3 DNA follows: TGTGCCACCACACAGGGGAATGAGCAGTTCTTC.